This T cell receptor beta chain comes out of a study of blood T cell repertoires in COVID-19. Background on the study: Acute-phase and convalescent COVID-19 samples originated in the United States, Italy and Spain. T cells, B-cell-depleted T cells, or PBMCs supplied cDNA or gDNA.

As handled by the study authors: Counts of nucleated cells, estimated from reference gene primer amplification, were obtained. The repertoire was sequenced with immunoSEQ multiplex PCR; TCRdb's copy has only in-frame clones and lacks some. V and J calls and clone size are copied from that table; D and trimming were computed from the DNA. Here the sample spans 200,000 to 300,000 clones, approximately 82% being singletons. This clone showed up just a few times. Sequencing was performed on peripheral blood. This receptor was taken from a woman under 30 with acute or convalescent COVID-19.

CDR3 sequence (DNA): TGTGCCAGCAGTCAGGAGCGGGACACGGAATCAGAGCCCCAGCATTTT. The encoded protein is CASSQERDTESEPQHF. The rearrangement uses TRBV2 and TRBJ1-5, with D possibly TRBD1 on 6 matching bases. The ends were cut back, 5 bases at V and 8 bases at J, with 22 bases in the middle. There are 16 residues in the CDR3. CDR1 and CDR2 (germline): SNHLY, FYNNEI.